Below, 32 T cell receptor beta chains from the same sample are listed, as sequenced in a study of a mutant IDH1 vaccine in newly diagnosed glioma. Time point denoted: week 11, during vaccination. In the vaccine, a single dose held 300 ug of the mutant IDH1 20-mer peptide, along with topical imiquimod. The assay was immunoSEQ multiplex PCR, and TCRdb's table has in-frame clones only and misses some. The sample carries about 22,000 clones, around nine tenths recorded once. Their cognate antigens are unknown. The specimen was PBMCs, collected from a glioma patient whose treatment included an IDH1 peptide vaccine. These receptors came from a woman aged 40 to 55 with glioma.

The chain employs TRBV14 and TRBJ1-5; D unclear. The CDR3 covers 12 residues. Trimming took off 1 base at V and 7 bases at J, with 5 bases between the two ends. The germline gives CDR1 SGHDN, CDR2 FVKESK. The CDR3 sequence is CASSQGTQPQHF. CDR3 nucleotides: TGTGCCAGCAGCCAAGGCACCCAGCCCCAGCATTTT.

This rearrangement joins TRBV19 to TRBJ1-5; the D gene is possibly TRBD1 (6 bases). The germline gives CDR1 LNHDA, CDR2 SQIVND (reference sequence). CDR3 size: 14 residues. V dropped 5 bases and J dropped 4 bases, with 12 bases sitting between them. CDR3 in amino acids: CASSDYRENQPQHF. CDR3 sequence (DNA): TGTGCCAGTAGTGATTACAGGGAAAATCAGCCCCAGCATTTT.

This chain's CDR3 is CASSLSGTTNTGELFF. CDR3 coding DNA: TGTGCCAGCAGCTTGTCCGGGACGACGAACACCGGGGAGCTGTTTTTT. The V gene is TRBV7-2, the J gene TRBJ2-2; D is possibly TRBD1 or TRBD2 (5 bases each). Trimming removed 3 bases from V and 0 bases from J, with 11 bases in between. Looked up from germline, CDR1 is SGHTA and CDR2 is FQGNSA. The CDR3 has 16 residues. Full variable domain (rest looked up from reference TRBV7-2 and TRBJ2-2): GAGVSQSPSNKVTEKGKDVELRCDPISGHTALYWYRQSLGQGLEFLIYFQGNSAPDKSGLPSDRFSAERTGGSVSTLTIQRTQQEDSAVYLCASSLSGTTNTGELFFGEGSRLTVL.

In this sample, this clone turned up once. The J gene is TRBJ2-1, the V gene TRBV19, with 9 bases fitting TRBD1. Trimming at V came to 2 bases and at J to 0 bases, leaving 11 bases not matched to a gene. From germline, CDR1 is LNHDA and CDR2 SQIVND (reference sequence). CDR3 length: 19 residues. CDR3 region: CASSILGPGDRVSYNEQFF. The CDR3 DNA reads TGTGCCAGTAGTATATTGGGCCCCGGGGACAGGGTCTCCTACAATGAGCAGTTCTTC.

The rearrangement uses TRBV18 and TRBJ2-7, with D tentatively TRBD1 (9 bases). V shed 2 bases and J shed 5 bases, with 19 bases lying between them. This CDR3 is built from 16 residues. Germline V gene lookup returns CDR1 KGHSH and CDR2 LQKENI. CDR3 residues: CASSPVGGDRVHEQYF. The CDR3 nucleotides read TGTGCCAGCTCACCAGTCGGGGGGGACAGGGTACACGAGCAGTACTTC. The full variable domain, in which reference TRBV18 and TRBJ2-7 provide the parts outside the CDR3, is NAGVMQNPRHLVRRRGQEARLRCSPMKGHSHVYWYRQLPEEGLKFMVYLQKENIIDESGMPKERFSAEFPKEGPSILRIQQVVRGDSAAYFCASSPVGGDRVHEQYFGPGTRLTVT.

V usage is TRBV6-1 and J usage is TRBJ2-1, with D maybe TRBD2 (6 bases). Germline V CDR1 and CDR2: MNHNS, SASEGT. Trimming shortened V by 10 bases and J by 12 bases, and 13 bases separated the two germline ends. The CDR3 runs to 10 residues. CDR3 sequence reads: CATGGTLQFF. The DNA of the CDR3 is TGTGCCACGGGTGGGACTCTGCAGTTCTTC.

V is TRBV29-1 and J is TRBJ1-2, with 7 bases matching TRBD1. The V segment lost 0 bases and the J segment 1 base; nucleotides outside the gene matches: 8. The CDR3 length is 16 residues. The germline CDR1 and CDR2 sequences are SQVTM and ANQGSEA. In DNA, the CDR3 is TGCAGCGTTGAAGATTTTGGGACAGCTGTTAACTATGGCTACACCTTC. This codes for CSVEDFGTAVNYGYTF. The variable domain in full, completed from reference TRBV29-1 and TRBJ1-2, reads SAVISQKPSRDICQRGTSLTIQCQVDSQVTMMFWYRQQPGQSLTLIATANQGSEATYESGFVIDKFPISRPNLTFSTLTVSNMSPEDSSIYLCSVEDFGTAVNYGYTFGSGTRLTVV.

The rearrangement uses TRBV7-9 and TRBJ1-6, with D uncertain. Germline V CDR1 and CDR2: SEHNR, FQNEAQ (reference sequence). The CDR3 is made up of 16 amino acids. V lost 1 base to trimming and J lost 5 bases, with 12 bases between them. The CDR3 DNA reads TGTGCCAGCAGCTTAGGCCACGCGAGGAATAATTCACCCCTCCACTTT. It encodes CASSLGHARNNSPLHF. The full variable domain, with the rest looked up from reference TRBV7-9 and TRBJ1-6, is DTGVSQNPRHKITKRGQNVTFRCDPISEHNRLYWYRQTLGQGPEFLTYFQNEAQLEKSRLLSDRFSAERPKGSFSTLEIQRTEQGDSAMYLCASSLGHARNNSPLHFGNGTRLTVT.

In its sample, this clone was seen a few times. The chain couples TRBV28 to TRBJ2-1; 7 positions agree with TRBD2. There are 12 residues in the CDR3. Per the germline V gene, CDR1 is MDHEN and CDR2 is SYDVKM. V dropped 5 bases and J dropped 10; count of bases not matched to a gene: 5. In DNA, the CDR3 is TGTGCCAGCAGTCAACTTAGCGGGGAGCAGTTCTTC. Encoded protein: CASSQLSGEQFF.

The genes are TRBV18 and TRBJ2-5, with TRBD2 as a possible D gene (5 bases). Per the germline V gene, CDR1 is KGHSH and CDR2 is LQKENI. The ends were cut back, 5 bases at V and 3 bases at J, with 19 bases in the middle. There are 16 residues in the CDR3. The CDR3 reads CASSVRPAEVEETQYF. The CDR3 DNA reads TGTGCCAGCTCAGTTAGGCCGGCGGAGGTCGAAGAGACCCAGTACTTC.

The CDR3 reads CASSWSFSGRAGETQYF. The CDR3 nucleotides are TGTGCCAGCAGTTGGTCCTTTAGCGGAAGAGCAGGGGAGACCCAGTACTTC. The gene calls are TRBV28 and TRBJ2-5, with D possibly being TRBD2 (6 bases). The CDR3 has 17 amino acids. V was pared by 4 bases and J by 5 bases, with 23 bases between. The germline CDR1 and CDR2 sequences are MDHEN and SYDVKM.

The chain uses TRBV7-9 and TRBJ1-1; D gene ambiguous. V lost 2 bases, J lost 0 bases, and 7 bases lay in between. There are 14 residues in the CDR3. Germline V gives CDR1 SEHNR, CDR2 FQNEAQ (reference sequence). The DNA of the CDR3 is TGTGCCAGCAGCTTAAAGGGATTGAACACTGAAGCTTTCTTT. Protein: CASSLKGLNTEAFF. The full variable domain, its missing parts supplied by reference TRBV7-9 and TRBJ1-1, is DTGVSQNPRHKITKRGQNVTFRCDPISEHNRLYWYRQTLGQGPEFLTYFQNEAQLEKSRLLSDRFSAERPKGSFSTLEIQRTEQGDSAMYLCASSLKGLNTEAFFGQGTRLTVV.

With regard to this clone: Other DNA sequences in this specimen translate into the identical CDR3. The CDR3 region is CASSLGTDTEAFF. The CDR3 DNA reads TGCGCCAGCAGCTTAGGGACAGACACTGAAGCTTTCTTT. This chain links TRBV5-1 with TRBJ1-1, with 7 bases identical to TRBD1. The CDR3 has 13 amino acids. Germline loops: CDR1 SGHRS, CDR2 YFSETQ. J lost 3 bases, V lost 2 bases, and 1 base had no gene match.

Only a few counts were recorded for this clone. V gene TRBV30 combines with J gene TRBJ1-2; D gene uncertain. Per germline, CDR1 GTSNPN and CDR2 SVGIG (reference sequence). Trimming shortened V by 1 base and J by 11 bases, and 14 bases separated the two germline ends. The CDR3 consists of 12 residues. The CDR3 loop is CAWSAAYLGYTF. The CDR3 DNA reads TGTGCCTGGAGTGCGGCTTATCTCGGTTACACCTTC.

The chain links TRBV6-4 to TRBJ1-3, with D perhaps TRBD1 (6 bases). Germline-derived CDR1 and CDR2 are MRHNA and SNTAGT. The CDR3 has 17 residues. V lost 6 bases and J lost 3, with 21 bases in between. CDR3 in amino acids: CASSSAGAQGSGNTIYF. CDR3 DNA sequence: TGTGCCAGCAGCTCCGCTGGGGCACAGGGAAGTGGAAACACCATATATTTT.

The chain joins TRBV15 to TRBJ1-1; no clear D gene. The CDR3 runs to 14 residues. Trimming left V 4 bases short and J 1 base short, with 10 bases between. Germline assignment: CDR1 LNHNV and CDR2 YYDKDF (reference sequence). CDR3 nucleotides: TGTGCCACCAGCAACCTAGCCCCGAACACTGAAGCTTTCTTT. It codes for CATSNLAPNTEAFF.

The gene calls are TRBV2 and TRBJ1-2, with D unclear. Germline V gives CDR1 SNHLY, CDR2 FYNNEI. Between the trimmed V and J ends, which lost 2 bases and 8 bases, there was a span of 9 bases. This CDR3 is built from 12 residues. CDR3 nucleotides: TGTGCCAGCAGTGAATCTACATCGGGCTACACCTTC. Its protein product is CASSESTSGYTF.

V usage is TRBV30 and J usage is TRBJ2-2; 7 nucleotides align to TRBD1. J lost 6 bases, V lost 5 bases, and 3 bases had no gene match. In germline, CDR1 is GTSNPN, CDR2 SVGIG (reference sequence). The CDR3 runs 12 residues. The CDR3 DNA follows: TGTGCCTGGGACAGGGAGTCCGGGGAGCTGTTTTTT. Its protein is CAWDRESGELFF.

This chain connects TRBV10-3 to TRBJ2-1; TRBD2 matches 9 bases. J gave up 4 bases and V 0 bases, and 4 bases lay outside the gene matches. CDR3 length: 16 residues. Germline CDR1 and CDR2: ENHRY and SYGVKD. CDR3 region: CAISESSGRGYNEQFF. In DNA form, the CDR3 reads TGTGCCATCAGTGAGTCTAGCGGGAGAGGGTACAATGAGCAGTTCTTC.

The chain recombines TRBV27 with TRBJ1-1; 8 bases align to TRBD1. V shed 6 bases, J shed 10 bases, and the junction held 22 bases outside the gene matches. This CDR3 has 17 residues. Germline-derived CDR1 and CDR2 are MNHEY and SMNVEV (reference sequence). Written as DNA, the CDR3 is TGTGCCAGCAGAAAAACTCCTACCCGACAGGGGTTGCGTGGAGCTTTCTTT. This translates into CASRKTPTRQGLRGAFF.

DNA for the CDR3: TGCGCCAGCAGCCAAGATACCGGGACAGCCTACGAGCAGTACTTC. Its translation is CASSQDTGTAYEQYF. The J gene is TRBJ2-7, the V gene TRBV4-3; 7 bases are shared with TRBD1. This CDR3 has 15 residues. With V trimmed by 0 bases and J by 2 bases, 4 bases remained unmatched. In germline, CDR1 is LGHNA, CDR2 YSLEER.

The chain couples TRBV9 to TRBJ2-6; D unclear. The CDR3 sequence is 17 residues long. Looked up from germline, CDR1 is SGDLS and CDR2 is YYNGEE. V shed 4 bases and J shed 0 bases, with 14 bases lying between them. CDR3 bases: TGTGCCAGCAGCCCCCGCGTTGCCTACTCTGGGGCCAACGTCCTGACTTTC. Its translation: CASSPRVAYSGANVLTF.

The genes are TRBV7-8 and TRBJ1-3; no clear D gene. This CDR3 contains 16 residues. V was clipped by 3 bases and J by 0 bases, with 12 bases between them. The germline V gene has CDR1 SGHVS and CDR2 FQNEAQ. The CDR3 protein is CASSLGTRSSGNTIYF. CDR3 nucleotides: TGTGCCAGCAGCTTGGGCACCCGCAGCTCTGGAAACACCATATATTTT.

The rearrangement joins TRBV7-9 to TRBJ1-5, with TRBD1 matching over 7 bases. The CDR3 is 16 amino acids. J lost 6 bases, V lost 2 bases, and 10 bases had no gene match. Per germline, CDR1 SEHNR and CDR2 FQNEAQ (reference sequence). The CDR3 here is CASSLTGRGPFQPQHF. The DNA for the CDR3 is TGTGCCAGCAGCTTAACGGGAAGGGGGCCATTTCAGCCCCAGCATTTT.

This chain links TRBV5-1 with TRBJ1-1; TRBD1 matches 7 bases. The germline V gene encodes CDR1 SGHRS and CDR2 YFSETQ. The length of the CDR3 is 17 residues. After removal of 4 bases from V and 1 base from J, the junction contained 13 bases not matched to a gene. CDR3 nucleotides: TGCGCCAGCAGCGCTGCCGCAGGGGGAAAAGGGAACACTGAAGCTTTCTTT. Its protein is CASSAAAGGKGNTEAFF.

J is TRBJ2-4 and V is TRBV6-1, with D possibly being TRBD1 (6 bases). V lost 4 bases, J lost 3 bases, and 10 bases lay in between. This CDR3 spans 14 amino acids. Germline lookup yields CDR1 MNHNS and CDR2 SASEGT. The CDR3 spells CASSVQGNKNIQYF. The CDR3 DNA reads TGTGCCAGCAGTGTACAGGGAAACAAAAACATTCAGTACTTC.

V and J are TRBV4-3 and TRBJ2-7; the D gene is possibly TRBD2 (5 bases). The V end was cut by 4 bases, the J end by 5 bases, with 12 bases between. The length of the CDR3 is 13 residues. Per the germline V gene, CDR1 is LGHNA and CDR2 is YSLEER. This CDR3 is CASSPTGGNEQYF. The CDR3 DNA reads TGCGCCAGCAGCCCTACTGGAGGCAACGAGCAGTACTTC.

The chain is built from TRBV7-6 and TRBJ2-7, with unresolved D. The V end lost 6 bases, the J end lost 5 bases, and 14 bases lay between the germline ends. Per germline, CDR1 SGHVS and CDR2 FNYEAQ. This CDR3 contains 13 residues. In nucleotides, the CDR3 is TGTGCCAGCAGTTCTCGGGTGTTCGACGAGCAGTACTTC. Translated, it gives CASSSRVFDEQYF.

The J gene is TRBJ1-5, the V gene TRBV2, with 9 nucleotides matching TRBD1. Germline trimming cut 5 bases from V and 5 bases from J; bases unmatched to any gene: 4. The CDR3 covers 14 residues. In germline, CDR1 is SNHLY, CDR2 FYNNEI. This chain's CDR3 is CASSPTGGYQPQHF. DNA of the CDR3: TGTGCCAGCAGTCCGACAGGGGGATATCAGCCCCAGCATTTT.

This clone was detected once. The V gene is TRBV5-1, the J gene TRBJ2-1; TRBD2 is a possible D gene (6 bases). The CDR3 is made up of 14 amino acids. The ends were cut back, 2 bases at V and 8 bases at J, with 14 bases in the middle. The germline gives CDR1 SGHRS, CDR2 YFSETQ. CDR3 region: CASSFGTPIDEQFF. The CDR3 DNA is TGCGCCAGCAGCTTCGGGACTCCTATCGATGAGCAGTTCTTC.

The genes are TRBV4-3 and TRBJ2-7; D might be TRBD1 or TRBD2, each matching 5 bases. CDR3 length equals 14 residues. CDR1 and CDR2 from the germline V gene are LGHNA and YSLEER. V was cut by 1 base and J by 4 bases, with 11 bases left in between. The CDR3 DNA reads TGCGCCAGCAGCCAAGTATTAGGGGAGTACGAGCAGTACTTC. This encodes CASSQVLGEYEQYF.

The CDR3 reads CASSFHTGIYGYTF. DNA of the CDR3: TGTGCCAGCAGCTTTCATACGGGTATCTATGGCTACACCTTC. The gene calls are TRBV5-5 and TRBJ1-2; no clear D gene. The CDR3 has 14 amino acids. Germline CDR1 is SGHKS and CDR2 is YYEKEE (reference sequence). Trimming stripped 2 bases from V and 4 bases from J, with 12 bases between.